One TCR beta chain is described in this entry. The authors' processing: Scientists estimated how many nucleated cells there were by amplifying reference gene primers. Clones were sequenced by immunoSEQ multiplex PCR, and TCRdb holds only the in-frame ones, with some missing. V and J calls and clone size are as listed in that table; D and trimming were resolved from the DNA. Among under 500,000 clones listed, approximately 90% were seen once. This sample is drawn from a study of blood T cell repertoires in COVID-19. Across the whole study: The samples span acute and convalescent COVID-19 from the United States, Italy and Spain. PBMCs, B-cell-depleted T cells, or T cells were the source of the cDNA or gDNA that made up the material.

Sequencing used peripheral blood. This clonotype was obtained from a woman aged 25 to 39 with acute or convalescent COVID-19.

CDR3 DNA: TGCGCCGGACTTGCGCTCTATGGCTACACCTTC. Translation gives CAGLALYGYTF. V and J are TRBV10-1 and TRBJ1-2, with D uncertain. The CDR3 consists of 11 residues. Trimming left V 11 bases short and J 4 bases short, with 11 bases between. Germline CDR1 is WNHNN and CDR2 is SYGVQD (reference sequence).